The present entry profiles one T cell receptor beta chain with its context. Its antigen is unidentified. This record comes from a study of Ad26.COV2.S vaccination and SARS-CoV-2 variants. The treatment denotes: around 19 received Ad26.COV2.S at low or high dose, single or two shots; 5 received placebo; per-sample allocation not given. Day 63 after the first injection of vaccine or placebo was the sampling time. TCRdb's copy holds only in-frame clones and misses some; the assay was immunoSEQ multiplex PCR. The repertoire holds a few hundred thousand clones, 88% seen once, with 3.6% in the top ten. Study-level findings and limits: Responses of T cells in total may have been underestimated by the TCR breadth and depth analyses.

The origin of this receptor is a person aged 18-60 years who received the Ad26.COV2.S COVID-19 vaccine or a placebo. Sequences were derived from peripheral blood, sampled in a trial of Ad26.COV2.S vaccine versus placebo.

DNA for the CDR3: TGTGCCAGCAGCTTGAGGAGAGCGGGGCAGACCCAGTACTTC. This encodes CASSLRRAGQTQYF. V usage is TRBV5-6 and J usage is TRBJ2-5, with 7 positions matching TRBD2. The V and J ends lost 1 base and 6 bases, in that order; junction bases with no gene match: 6. The CDR3 sequence is 14 residues long. Germline lookup yields CDR1 SGHDT and CDR2 YYEEEE.